A single T cell receptor beta chain is shown here with its context. The antigen it binds to is not known. Base quality data are lacking; no much larger clone is found one base away. This sample was included in a study of shared clonotypes between healthy human individuals (dated by TCRdb to 2019 to 2021). About the study as a whole: Three men and a couple of women, aged 18 to 49 years, made up the cohort. Libraries were prepared and TCR repertoires were sequenced by different laboratories using diverse techniques, in order to increase sequencing depth and limit assay-specific biases. Per donor, leukapheresis produced somewhere between about 0.94 and 9 billion PBMCs. For each donor, CD4 naive and CD4 memory were each run on three plates, CD8 naive on two plates, and CD8 memory on one plate. The study deeply sequenced blood TCR repertoires of about five healthy adults to estimate repertoire size and the extent of clonotype sharing between individuals.

At the junction V is shortened by 1 base and J by 5 bases; bases outside the gene matches: 3. The CDR3 runs 14 amino acids, cysteine and phenylalanine included. Kept here is only the CDR3 DNA, which spans 42 bases and is read in frame from base 1. Per the germline V gene, SGHAT is the CDR1 and FQNNGV is the CDR2. Healthy HIV-negative adults with no recently reported acute infections or vaccinations were included as donors. Every donor was a Caucasian adult living in Nashville, Tennessee, USA. Magnetic negative selection was used to enrich CD4+ T cells, after which naive cells were positively selected on CD45RA and the negative fraction became the memory subset. Blood was obtained by leukapheresis, after which PBMCs were separated by Ficoll-Histopaque density gradient centrifugation and cryopreserved in liquid nitrogen vapor phase. Analytical flow cytometry was used to check the purity and quantity of every magnetically sorted T cell population. From each sorted fraction, genomic DNA was isolated and quantified by UV absorbance on a Nanodrop 2000c.

Findings and caveats that apply to the study as a whole: Even with the large sequencing depth, rarefaction of the sorted-subset datasets indicated that sequencing was incomplete. Larger estimated clonotype richness was generally found for naive subsets than for memory subsets. Sampling was limited to blood, and TCR repertoires in tissue likely differ from TCR repertoires in blood. When several donors were compared, the shared fraction of clonotypes was about 5.2% for naive CD4, approximately 3.5% for naive CD8, roughly 2.5% for memory CD4, and 0.4% for memory CD8. Because the study included only a small number of donors, the genetic and exposure-history diversity represented was limited. Based on pairwise subsampling, the degree of clonotype sharing among donors was expected to be affected by sequencing depth. Compared with non-shared clonotypes, clonotypes shared by all four sorted-subset donors had higher generation probabilities.

Using the deep immunoSEQ assay, multiplex PCR amplified TCR CDR3 regions from genomic DNA. Extracted genomic DNA from each cell subset was distributed evenly across all wells of several immunoSEQ 96-well plates, and each plate was treated as a replicate. For sorted subsets, 150 to 200 ng genomic DNA, equal to tens of thousands of T cell genomes, was loaded into each replicate PCR. The purified libraries were quantified using a Qubit 3.0 fluorometer, sized with a Bioanalyzer 2100, and then quantified again using the KAPA Library Quantification kit. Each immunoSEQ 96-well plate was sequenced on its own single-read 150-cycle Illumina NextSeq 550 flow cell. The source study handled its data this way. Because only junctional sequences without quality scores were contained in the immunoSEQ output, filtering matching that applied to full-length reads could not be performed. Sequences were annotated with PyIR, a Python wrapper for IgBLAST v1.9, using IMGT germline references to assign V/J genes and CDR3. Reads were removed for weak V/J assignments (E-value above 1e-6), missing CDR3, stop codons, out-of-frame junctions, or ambiguous translated residues. V3J clonotypes were defined by identical inferred V gene, J gene, and CDR3 amino acid sequence. Percentage overlap between repertoires was computed as shared unique clonotypes divided by the size of the smaller repertoire. Repertoire richness was assessed with RTK rarefaction, the Chao1 estimator, and Recon v2.1 estimates of unobserved clonotypes. OLGA was used to compute generation probabilities for all TCRbeta clonotypes that the gDNA method yielded from a handful of donors. The source is immuneACCESS, and TCRdb retained only in-frame sequences with V and J called. Part of the clones is not carried over; for the studies checked, unresolved V genes explain less than half of this, and the remainder is unexplained. V and J calls and clone size follow that table, whereas D and trimming were derived from the DNA. The sample contains fewer than 2.5 million clones, 80% to 95% of them found a single time. Of the sample, around 0.37% falls within the top ten clones.

Recombination connected TRBV11-2 to TRBJ2-3; TRBD2 lines up with 7 middle nucleotides. The receptor's source is a man between 18 and 35 years old in good health. Some clones in this sample may be carry-over from other donors' samples. Material for sequencing was naive CD4+ T cells from PBMCs. The cell subset or site label for this specimen denotes: CD45RA+ positively selected. The DNA is TGTGCCAGCAGCTTAGGGGGGGGTCGAGATACGCAGTATTTT. This gives the protein CASSLGGGRDTQYF. With the rest looked up from the reference TRBV11-2 and TRBJ2-3 genes rather than sequenced, the full variable domain is EAGVAQSPRYKIIEKRQSVAFWCNPISGHATLYWYQQILGQGPKLLIQFQNNGVVDDSQLPKDRFSAERLKGVDSTLKIQPAKLEDSAVYLCASSLGGGRDTQYFGPGTRLTVL.